This passage covers 27 T cell receptor beta chains from one sample sequenced in a study of vaccination and CD4 T cells after COVID-19. Treatment described: roughly 10-day PBMC culture with coronavirus spike peptide pools or control peptides (ViraFEST assay). The Oncomine TCR Beta short-read assay sequenced DNA from cultured CD4+ T cells. TCRdb reprocessed the PCR reads with MiXCR, giving one entry per CDR3 protein. The sample lists around 10,000 distinct CDR3 sequences, approximately 70% occurring once. Their specific antigens are unknown. Material for sequencing was CD4+ T cells from blood, cultured in vitro. All receptors derive from a human donor who had recovered from COVID-19.

This chain uses TRBV7-9 with TRBJ2-5; 8 nucleotides match TRBD2. This CDR3 region has 16 residues. Germline V gene sequence: CDR1 SEHNR, CDR2 FQNEAQ (reference sequence). V was pared by 4 bases and J by 2 bases, with 9 bases of the junction left unmatched. CDR3 amino acids: CASSSGWASGQETQYF. CDR3 DNA: TGTGCCAGCAGCTCCGGCTGGGCTAGCGGGCAAGAGACCCAGTACTTC. Based on the CDR3 plus reference TRBV7-9 and TRBJ2-5, the full variable domain is DTGVSQNPRHKITKRGQNVTFRCDPISEHNRLYWYRQTLGQGPEFLTYFQNEAQLEKSRLLSDRFSAERPKGSFSTLEIQRTEQGDSAMYLCASSSGWASGQETQYFGPGTRLLVL.

V is TRBV12-3 or TRBV12-4 and J is TRBJ1-6; the D is unclear. CDR3 length: 14 amino acids. V lost 6 bases, J lost 7 bases, and 13 bases lay in between. CDR3 amino acids: CASSPELLNSPLHF. The CDR3 DNA sequence: TGTGCCAGCAGCCCCGAGTTATTGAATTCACCCCTCCACTTT.

This clonotype was observed once. The V gene is TRBV27, the J gene TRBJ1-2; TRBD1 is a possible D gene (6 bases). The germline V gene has CDR1 MNHEY and CDR2 SMNVEV (reference sequence). CDR3 length equals 16 residues. V was cut by 5 bases and J by 2 bases, with 18 bases left in between. This chain's CDR3 is CASSQGPGHKNYGYTF. The CDR3 region has the DNA TGTGCCAGCAGTCAAGGTCCGGGACACAAGAACTATGGCTACACCTTC.

This chain links TRBV20-1 with TRBJ1-2; no firm D call. Germline V gene lookup returns CDR1 DFQATT and CDR2 SNEGSKA (reference sequence). This CDR3 spans 14 amino acids. V was clipped by 3 bases and J by 2 bases, with 13 bases between them. The chain's CDR3 is CSASFPQRNYGYTF. In DNA form, the CDR3 reads TGCAGTGCTAGTTTTCCCCAAAGGAACTATGGCTACACCTTC.

The rearrangement joins TRBV10-3 to TRBJ1-5; possible D gene TRBD1, 5 bases. V was clipped by 2 bases and J by 7 bases, with 12 bases between them. The CDR3 runs to 14 residues. Germline lookup yields CDR1 ENHRY and CDR2 SYGVKD. The CDR3 here is CAISEVGEKQPQHF. CDR3 coding DNA: TGTGCCATCAGTGAGGTAGGGGAGAAGCAGCCCCAGCATTTT.

This clonotype was seen a handful of times. The V and J genes are TRBV7-2 and TRBJ1-1; 7 bases are a match to TRBD1. There are 12 residues in the CDR3. Germline V gene sequence: CDR1 SGHTA, CDR2 FQGNSA. The trim removed 1 base at V and 10 bases at J, leaving 3 bases unmatched. The DNA for the CDR3 is TGTGCCAGCAGCTTAGGGCAGGGGGTAGCTTTCTTT. Protein: CASSLGQGVAFF.

The J gene is TRBJ1-2, the V gene TRBV2; D is unclear. From germline, CDR1 is SNHLY and CDR2 FYNNEI. Deletions cut 2 bases from V and 6 bases from J, with 10 bases between. CDR3 length equals 13 residues. The chain's CDR3 is CASSETAADGYTF. The CDR3 region has the DNA TGTGCCAGCAGTGAAACGGCCGCGGATGGCTACACCTTC. The complete variable domain, with remaining parts taken from reference TRBV2 and TRBJ1-2, reads EPEVTQTPSHQVTQMGQEVILRCVPISNHLYFYWYRQILGQKVEFLVSFYNNEISEKSEIFDDQFSVERPDGSNFTLKIRSTKLEDSAMYFCASSETAADGYTFGSGTRLTVV.

This clonotype was observed a few times. V usage is TRBV15 and J usage is TRBJ1-1; no reliable D call. Germline CDR1 is LNHNV and CDR2 is YYDKDF (reference sequence). The CDR3 contains 14 residues. V shed 0 bases and J shed 0 bases, with 5 bases lying between them. The CDR3 DNA is TGTGCCACCAGCAGAGATCGTGTGAACACTGAAGCTTTCTTT. As protein: CATSRDRVNTEAFF.

This chain joins TRBV9 and TRBJ1-1, with D unresolved. CDR1 and CDR2 from the germline V gene are SGDLS and YYNGEE. Trimming pared 7 bases from V and 5 bases from J, leaving 18 bases between. The CDR3 extends over 14 amino acids. The CDR3, as DNA: TGTGCCAGCTCCGGTGGGCCTCGAGGGACTGAAGCTTTCTTT. Its translation: CASSGGPRGTEAFF. The complete variable domain, with remaining parts taken from reference TRBV9 and TRBJ1-1, reads DSGVTQTPKHLITATGQRVTLRCSPRSGDLSVYWYQQSLDQGLQFLIQYYNGEERAKGNILERFSAQQFPDLHSELNLSSLELGDSALYFCASSGGPRGTEAFFGQGTRLTVV.

The table lists this clonotype with a few counts. V is TRBV6-5 and J is TRBJ1-2; D is possibly TRBD1 (6 bases). CDR3 size: 16 residues. Germline V gene data show CDR1 as MNHEY and CDR2 as SVGAGI. Deletions cut 0 bases from V and 5 bases from J, with 16 bases between. The CDR3 coding sequence is TGTGCCAGCAGTTACTCTCAGGGGACGAGATTATATGGCTACACCTTC. This translates into CASSYSQGTRLYGYTF.

This chain joins TRBV6-1 and TRBJ1-1; the D is unclear. The CDR3 is made up of 14 amino acids. Trimming shortened V by 8 bases and J by 6 bases, and 19 bases separated the two germline ends. CDR1 MNHNS and CDR2 SASEGT come from the germline V gene. This chain's CDR3 is CASSGSSRRAEAFF. The CDR3 DNA sequence: TGTGCCAGCTCGGGATCCTCCCGAAGGGCTGAAGCTTTCTTT.

The V call is TRBV28, the J call TRBJ1-4; D unresolved. The CDR3 has 11 residues. Trimming took off 6 bases at V and 10 bases at J, with 9 bases between the two ends. Germline V lookup: CDR1 MDHEN, CDR2 SYDVKM. In DNA form, the CDR3 reads TGTGCCAGCAGCCAGCAACGAAAACTGTTTTTT. Translated, it gives CASSQQRKLFF.

The chain carries TRBV7-6 and TRBJ1-5; a weak D match, TRBD1 (5 bases). Looked up from germline, CDR1 is SGHVS and CDR2 is FNYEAQ. Between the trimmed V and J ends, which lost 2 bases and 2 bases, there was a span of 13 bases. This CDR3 is built from 16 residues. The CDR3 reads CASSLRAGSGNQPQHF. The CDR3 coding sequence is TGTGCCAGCAGCTTAAGGGCAGGGAGTGGCAATCAGCCCCAGCATTTT.

The chain recombines TRBV20-1 with TRBJ2-7, with 9 bases matching TRBD1. Germline V gene data show CDR1 as DFQATT and CDR2 as SNEGSKA (reference sequence). Trimming removed 4 bases from V and 2 bases from J; junction bases left unmatched: 6. CDR3 length: 14 residues. The CDR3 spells CSANPGQGTYEQYF. CDR3 DNA sequence: TGCAGTGCTAACCCGGGACAGGGAACCTACGAGCAGTACTTC.

The V gene is TRBV6-1, the J gene TRBJ1-1, with TRBD1 matching over 9 bases. This CDR3 is built from 15 residues. After removal of 5 bases from V and 4 bases from J, the junction contained 8 bases not matched to a gene. Germline lookup yields CDR1 MNHNS and CDR2 SASEGT. The CDR3 sequence: CASSTHRGRSTEAFF. CDR3 sequence (DNA): TGTGCCAGCAGTACCCACAGGGGGCGCAGCACTGAAGCTTTCTTT.

The chain links TRBV7-9 to TRBJ2-1, with TRBD1 as a possible D gene (6 bases). V was trimmed by 5 bases and J by 7 bases, leaving 18 bases between them. CDR3 size: 15 residues. CDR1 is SEHNR, CDR2 FQNEAQ, per germline (reference sequence). The CDR3 coding sequence is TGTGCCAGCAGCCCCAAGCTCCGGCAGGGGAATGAGCAGTTCTTC. Encoded protein: CASSPKLRQGNEQFF.

V is TRBV5-1 and J is TRBJ2-1, with 9 bases matching TRBD2. V was pared by 3 bases and J by 2 bases, with 3 bases of the junction left unmatched. Germline CDR1 reads SGHRS; CDR2 reads YFSETQ. The CDR3 runs to 15 residues. This CDR3 is CASSWSSGAYNEQFF. The CDR3 bases are TGCGCCAGCAGCTGGTCTAGCGGGGCCTACAATGAGCAGTTCTTC.

The chain employs TRBV28 and TRBJ1-5, with a tentative D call TRBD1 (6 bases). V lost 8 bases and J 1 base, leaving 21 bases between the germline ends. This CDR3 is 17 amino acids long. Germline V gene data show CDR1 as MDHEN and CDR2 as SYDVKM. DNA of the CDR3: TGTGCCAGCGCGAACATCAAGCGGGGGGCGAGCAATCAGCCCCAGCATTTT. Encoded protein: CASANIKRGASNQPQHF.

The chain joins TRBV15 to TRBJ2-2; D gene ambiguous. V was shortened by 0 bases and J by 1 base, with 12 bases between the two germline ends. The CDR3 is 17 amino acids. Germline V gives CDR1 LNHNV, CDR2 YYDKDF (reference sequence). The chain's CDR3 is CATSRDLSAKNTGELFF. Here the CDR3 DNA reads TGTGCCACCAGCAGAGATCTCTCGGCCAAGAACACCGGGGAGCTGTTTTTT.

The chain combines TRBV18 with TRBJ2-7; D is perhaps TRBD1 or TRBD2 (5 bases each). The CDR3 extends over 13 amino acids. Germline V gene data show CDR1 as KGHSH and CDR2 as LQKENI. The V gene lost 2 bases and the J gene lost 6 bases, with 11 bases spanning the gap. The CDR3 region is CASSPTRGLEQYF. The CDR3, as DNA: TGTGCCAGCTCACCAACGAGGGGTCTCGAGCAGTACTTC.

This clonotype occurred a few times. This rearrangement joins TRBV15 to TRBJ1-5; possibly TRBD1 for D (5 bases). V was cut by 0 bases and J by 9 bases, with 15 bases left in between. CDR1 and CDR2 (germline): LNHNV, YYDKDF (reference sequence). The CDR3 contains 15 residues. The CDR3 DNA reads TGTGCCACCAGCAGAGATGTCAGGGTTGAGGGGCCCCAGCATTTT. It is translated as CATSRDVRVEGPQHF.

CDR3 bases: TGTGCCAGTAGCGGCAGGGAGTCTCAGCCCCAGCATTTT. Protein sequence: CASSGRESQPQHF. The gene calls are TRBV6-1 and TRBJ1-5; weak D call: TRBD1 (5 bases). The V and J ends lost 9 bases and 6 bases respectively, with 15 bases between them. CDR1 is MNHNS and CDR2 is SASEGT in the germline V gene. The CDR3 is 13 amino acids.

The chain has TRBV18 and TRBJ2-1; the D is unclear. V was pared by 2 bases and J by 0 bases, with 11 bases between. CDR3 length: 16 amino acids. Germline V gene data show CDR1 as KGHSH and CDR2 as LQKENI. Here the CDR3 reads CASSPDFLTSYNEQFF. The CDR3 nucleotides read TGTGCCAGCTCACCAGACTTCCTTACCTCCTACAATGAGCAGTTCTTC.

By share of the sample, this clonotype is large (0.1 to 1%). The chain is built from TRBV20-1 and TRBJ1-6, with D possibly matching TRBD1 (5 bases). From germline, CDR1 is DFQATT and CDR2 SNEGSKA (reference sequence). Trimming removed 1 base at V and 9 bases at J, with 10 bases between. This CDR3 is 13 amino acids long. The CDR3 region has the DNA TGCAGTGCTAGAGGGGGGGTCGGTTCACCCCTCCACTTT. This translates into CSARGGVGSPLHF.

The V gene is TRBV15, the J gene TRBJ1-2, with D perhaps matching TRBD1 (5 bases). V was cut by 0 bases and J by 4 bases, with 15 bases left in between. The CDR3 covers 16 residues. CDR1 and CDR2 from the germline V gene are LNHNV and YYDKDF (reference sequence). CDR3 in amino acids: CATSREQAGSGYGYTF. The CDR3 DNA is TGTGCCACCAGCAGAGAACAGGCGGGCTCTGGCTATGGCTACACCTTC.

In its sample, this clonotype was seen a few times. The chain recombines TRBV7-9 with TRBJ2-7, with D possibly TRBD1 on 5 matching bases. The CDR3 length is 14 residues. V lost 6 bases, J lost 2 bases, and 14 bases lay in between. The germline CDR1 and CDR2 sequences are SEHNR and FQNEAQ (reference sequence). CDR3 DNA: TGTGCCAGCAGGAAACAGGTAGCCCCCTACGAGCAGTACTTC. It is translated as CASRKQVAPYEQYF. Filled out from reference TRBV7-9 and TRBJ2-7, the complete variable domain reads DTGVSQNPRHKITKRGQNVTFRCDPISEHNRLYWYRQTLGQGPEFLTYFQNEAQLEKSRLLSDRFSAERPKGSFSTLEIQRTEQGDSAMYLCASRKQVAPYEQYFGPGTRLTVT.

The chain recombines TRBV20-1 with TRBJ1-2, with 9 bases that match TRBD1. The V gene's germline CDR1 is DFQATT and CDR2 SNEGSKA (reference sequence). Trimming removed 3 bases from V and 4 bases from J; junction bases left unmatched: 12. This CDR3 is built from 16 residues. This CDR3 is CSARGAGTGLVYGYTF. DNA for the CDR3: TGCAGTGCTAGGGGGGCCGGGACAGGGTTGGTCTATGGCTACACCTTC.